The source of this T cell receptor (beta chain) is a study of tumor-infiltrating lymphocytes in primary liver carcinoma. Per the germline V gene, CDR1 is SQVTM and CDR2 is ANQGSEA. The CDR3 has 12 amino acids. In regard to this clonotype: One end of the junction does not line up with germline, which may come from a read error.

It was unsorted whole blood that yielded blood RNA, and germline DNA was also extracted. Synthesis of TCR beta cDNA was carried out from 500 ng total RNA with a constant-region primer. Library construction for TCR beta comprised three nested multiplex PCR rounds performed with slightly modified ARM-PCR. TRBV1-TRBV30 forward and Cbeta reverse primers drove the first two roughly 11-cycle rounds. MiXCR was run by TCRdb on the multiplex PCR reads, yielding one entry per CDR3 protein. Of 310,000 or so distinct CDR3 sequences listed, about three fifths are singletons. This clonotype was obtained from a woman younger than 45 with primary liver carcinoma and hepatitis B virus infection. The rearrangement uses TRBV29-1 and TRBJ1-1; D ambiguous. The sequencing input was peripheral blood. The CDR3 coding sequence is TGCAGCGCTGAACACGCGAACACTGAAGCTTTCTTT. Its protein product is CSAEHANTEAFF.